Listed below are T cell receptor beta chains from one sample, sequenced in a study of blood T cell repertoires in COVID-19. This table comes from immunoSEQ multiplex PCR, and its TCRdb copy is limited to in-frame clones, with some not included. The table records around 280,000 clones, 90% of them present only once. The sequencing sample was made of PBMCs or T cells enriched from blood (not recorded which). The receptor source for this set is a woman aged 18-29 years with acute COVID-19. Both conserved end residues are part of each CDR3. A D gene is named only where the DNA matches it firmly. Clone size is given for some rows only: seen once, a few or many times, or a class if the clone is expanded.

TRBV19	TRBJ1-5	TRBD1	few	TGTGCCAGCGGGACAGGTGGAAGGGTCAATCAGCCCCAGCATTTT	CASGTGGRVNQPQHF
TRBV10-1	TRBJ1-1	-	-	TGCGCCAGCAGTGCCGATCTGTCAGGGGAAGCTTTCTTT	CASSADLSGEAFF
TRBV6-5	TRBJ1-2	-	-	TGTGCCAGCCGGCGAGAGGTAGCAGAGGACTACACCTTC	CASRREVAEDYTF
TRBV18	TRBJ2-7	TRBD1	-	TGTGCCAGCTCACCACGGACAGGGGACTCCTACGAGCAGTACTTC	CASSPRTGDSYEQYF
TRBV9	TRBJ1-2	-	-	TGTGCCAGCAGCCAGTTCTGGGGGGGCGACTATGGCTACACCTTC	CASSQFWGGDYGYTF
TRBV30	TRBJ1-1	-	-	TGTGCCTGCACAGGGAAACCTTTGAACACTGAAGCTTTCTTT	CACTGKPLNTEAFF
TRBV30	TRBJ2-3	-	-	TGTGCCTGGAACCACAGGGGCACAGATACGCAGTATTTT	CAWNHRGTDTQYF
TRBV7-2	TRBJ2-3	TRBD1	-	TGTGCCAGCAGCGAAGGGACAGGGGCCGATACGCAGTATTTT	CASSEGTGADTQYF
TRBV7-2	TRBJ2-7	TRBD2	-	TGTGCCAGCAGCCCTGGACTAGCGGGAATCTACGAGCAGTACTTC	CASSPGLAGIYEQYF
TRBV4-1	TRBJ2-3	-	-	TGCGCCAGCAGCCCCCAGAACACAGATACGCAGTATTTT	CASSPQNTDTQYF
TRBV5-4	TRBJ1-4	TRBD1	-	TGTGCCAGCAGCTTGGATAGGACAGGGGGCAATGAAAAACTGTTTTTT	CASSLDRTGGNEKLFF
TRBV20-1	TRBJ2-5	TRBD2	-	TGCAGTGCTAGTAGGGTAGGCGGGAGAGAAGAGACCCAGTACTTC	CSASRVGGREETQYF
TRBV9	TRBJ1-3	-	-	TGTGCCAGCAGCGTAGGGGCATCGGGAAACACCATATATTTT	CASSVGASGNTIYF
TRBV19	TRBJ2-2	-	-	TGTGCCAGTAGTATCGAGGGCAGGGGGGTTGGCGGGGAGCTGTTTTTT	CASSIEGRGVGGELFF
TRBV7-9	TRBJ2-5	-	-	TGTGCCAGCAGCTTCCCGCAGGCTGAGACCCAGTACTTC	CASSFPQAETQYF
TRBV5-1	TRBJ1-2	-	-	TGCGCCAGCAGCTACTCGAAAGGCTACACCTTC	CASSYSKGYTF
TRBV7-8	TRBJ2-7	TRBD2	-	TGTGCCAGCAGCCCCAACGCCGGGACTAGCGCCTACGAGCAGTACTTC	CASSPNAGTSAYEQYF
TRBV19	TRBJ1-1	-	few	TGTGCCAGTAGTGATTTGGGCTCCAACACTGAAGCTTTCTTT	CASSDLGSNTEAFF
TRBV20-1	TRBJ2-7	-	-	TGCAGTGCACTAGTCAGGTACGAGCAGTACTTC	CSALVRYEQYF